Listed here are 13 T cell receptor beta chains from one sample, sequenced in a study of vaccination and CD4 T cells after COVID-19. Treatment: roughly 11-day PBMC culture with coronavirus spike peptide pools or control peptides (ViraFEST assay). The Oncomine TCR Beta short-read assay was applied to DNA of cultured CD4+ T cells. Using its own MiXCR run on the PCR reads, TCRdb lists one record per CDR3 protein. The profile shows about 21,000 distinct CDR3 sequences, approximately 48% of them singletons. What these receptors recognize is not known. Sequencing was done on a sample of CD4+ T cells from blood, cultured in vitro. All receptors come from a human donor who had recovered from COVID-19.

The chain is built from TRBV15 and TRBJ2-1, with TRBD2 matching 7 bases. There are 18 residues in the CDR3. Trimming at V came to 0 bases and at J to 5 bases, leaving 13 bases not matched to a gene. CDR1 is LNHNV, CDR2 YYDKDF, per germline (reference sequence). This CDR3 is CATSRDFSGGGPHNEQFF. The CDR3 DNA is TGTGCCACCAGCAGAGATTTCTCCGGGGGAGGGCCCCACAATGAGCAGTTCTTC.

This clonotype was recorded a few times. The chain has TRBV5-4 and TRBJ2-5; D gene unclear. In germline, CDR1 is SGHNT, CDR2 YYREEE (reference sequence). The CDR3 has 13 amino acids. V was cut by 3 bases and J by 0 bases, with 6 bases left in between. The CDR3 DNA sequence: TGTGCCAGCAGCTCAGACAACCAAGAGACCCAGTACTTC. This sequence encodes CASSSDNQETQYF.

In its sample, this clonotype was seen once. This rearrangement joins TRBV30 to TRBJ2-7; weak D call: TRBD1 (5 bases). The germline CDR1 and CDR2 sequences are GTSNPN and SVGIG (reference sequence). This CDR3 contains 11 residues. Trimming removed 2 bases from V and 7 bases from J, with 9 bases in between. CDR3 protein: CAWSLGVEQYF. The CDR3 DNA is TGTGCCTGGAGTTTAGGGGTTGAGCAGTACTTC.

This clonotype appeared a few times. J is TRBJ2-3 and V is TRBV4-3; the match to TRBD1 covers 7 bases. V gave up 0 bases and J gave up 4 bases; unmatched junction bases: 4. This CDR3 is 15 amino acids long. Germline CDR1 is LGHNA and CDR2 is YSLEER. As DNA, the CDR3 is TGCGCCAGCAGCCAAGAGAGTAGGGGGCCAGATACGCAGTATTTT. Its protein product is CASSQESRGPDTQYF.

V gene TRBV4-1 combines with J gene TRBJ2-2; possible D gene TRBD2, 5 bases. This CDR3 is 17 amino acids long. Germline lookup yields CDR1 MGHRA and CDR2 YSYEKL. V lost 4 bases and J 0 bases, leaving 15 bases between the germline ends. The CDR3 DNA sequence: TGCGCCAGCAGCCGAAGAGCGGCGGCCACGAACACCGGGGAGCTGTTTTTT. This gives the protein CASSRRAAATNTGELFF.

This clonotype was recorded a few times. This rearrangement joins TRBV28 to TRBJ1-5; D is uncertain. CDR1 and CDR2 (germline): MDHEN, SYDVKM. V shed 7 bases and J shed 6 bases, with 10 bases lying between them. The CDR3 spans 12 residues. The CDR3 sequence is CASTVQGQPQHF. Written as DNA, the CDR3 is TGTGCCAGCACCGTTCAAGGTCAGCCCCAGCATTTT. The whole variable domain, filled in from reference TRBV28 and TRBJ1-5, reads DVKVTQSSRYLVKRTGEKVFLECVQDMDHENMFWYRQDPGLGLRLIYFSYDVKMKEKGDIPEGYSVSREKKERFSLILESASTNQTSMYLCASTVQGQPQHFGDGTRLSIL.

This chain connects TRBV11-3 to TRBJ2-2, with TRBD2 matching 8 bases. Trimming at V came to 6 bases and at J to 5 bases, leaving 5 bases not matched to a gene. Germline V lookup: CDR1 SGHNT, CDR2 YENEEA. This CDR3 comprises 14 residues. This CDR3 reads CASRPGGGTGELFF. In nucleotides, the CDR3 is TGTGCCAGCAGACCGGGGGGGGGTACCGGGGAGCTGTTTTTT.

The chain couples TRBV7-8 to TRBJ1-2, with D unclear. This CDR3 is built from 18 residues. The germline V gene has CDR1 SGHVS and CDR2 FQNEAQ. V was clipped by 5 bases and J by 0 bases, with 22 bases between them. CDR3 residues: CASSPVLLTGPTNYGYTF. CDR3 sequence (DNA): TGTGCCAGCAGCCCCGTTCTCCTAACGGGTCCTACTAACTATGGCTACACCTTC.

This sequence joins TRBV6-1 and TRBJ1-1, with 9 bases fitting TRBD1. The CDR3 runs to 17 residues. The germline CDR1 and CDR2 sequences are MNHNS and SASEGT. With 8 bases clipped from V and 3 bases from J, the junction kept 16 bases outside the gene matches. CDR3 nucleotide sequence: TGTGCCAGCCCGGGTCAAAAGTTCGGACAGGGGCACACTGAAGCTTTCTTT. Translating gives CASPGQKFGQGHTEAFF.

The V and J genes are TRBV7-9 and TRBJ2-3; no clear D gene. CDR1 is SEHNR, CDR2 FQNEAQ, per germline (reference sequence). CDR3 length equals 11 residues. V lost 5 bases and J lost 6, with 6 bases in between. CDR3: CASSPQDTQYF. CDR3 in DNA: TGTGCCAGCAGCCCCCAGGATACGCAGTATTTT.

The chain couples TRBV20-1 to TRBJ1-1; TRBD1 matches 9 bases. This CDR3 is built from 12 residues. CDR1 and CDR2 (germline): DFQATT, SNEGSKA (reference sequence). V shed 3 bases and J 11 bases; nucleotides not matched to a gene: 7. CDR3 region: CSASDRGSKAFF. The CDR3 region has the DNA TGCAGTGCTAGTGACAGGGGGAGTAAGGCTTTCTTT.

This clonotype was seen a handful of times. The chain combines TRBV20-1 with TRBJ2-2; 8 nucleotides align to TRBD2. The germline V gene has CDR1 DFQATT and CDR2 SNEGSKA (reference sequence). The J segment lost 5 bases and the V segment lost 6 bases, leaving 8 bases of the junction unmatched. This CDR3 contains 14 residues. CDR3 sequence reads: CSAGWAGGTGELFF. The CDR3 DNA reads as TGCAGTGCGGGCTGGGCGGGGGGTACCGGGGAGCTGTTTTTT.

This rearrangement joins TRBV6-1 to TRBJ1-3, with D perhaps matching TRBD1 (5 bases). The CDR3 loop spans 19 amino acids. V was clipped by 2 bases and J by 0 bases, with 20 bases between them. CDR1 MNHNS and CDR2 SASEGT come from the germline V gene. CDR3 amino acids: CASSESRFWGESSGNTIYF. CDR3 coding DNA: TGTGCCAGCAGTGAAAGTAGATTTTGGGGGGAGAGCTCTGGAAACACCATATATTTT.